Shown below are 25 T cell receptor beta chains from a single sample sequenced in a study of OX40 agonist ivuxolimab in advanced cancers. TCRdb's copy holds only in-frame clones and misses some; the assay was immunoSEQ multiplex PCR. Among about 83,000 clones, 84% were seen once, and the ten largest hold under 8%. This sample comprised CD4+ or CD8+ T cells sorted from blood, obtained in a trial of the OX40 agonist ivuxolimab. The receptors shown here come from an adult with an advanced solid tumor such as melanoma, head and neck, liver or kidney cancer.

DNA of the CDR3: TGTGCCAGCAGGCGAGGGGGGCGGAACTCCTACAATGAGCAGTTCTTC. This translates into CASRRGGRNSYNEQFF. The chain recombines TRBV11-2 with TRBJ2-1; D is perhaps TRBD1 or TRBD2 (6 bases each). Trimming took 6 bases from V and 0 from J, leaving 15 bases between them. Per the germline V gene, CDR1 is SGHAT and CDR2 is FQNNGV. The CDR3 extends over 16 amino acids. The complete variable domain, with remaining parts taken from reference TRBV11-2 and TRBJ2-1, reads EAGVAQSPRYKIIEKRQSVAFWCNPISGHATLYWYQQILGQGPKLLIQFQNNGVVDDSQLPKDRFSAERLKGVDSTLKIQPAKLEDSAVYLCASRRGGRNSYNEQFFGPGTRLTVL.

This clone was seen once. The junction departs from the called germline gene at one end, perhaps through a read error. The gene calls are TRBV5-4 and TRBJ2-3, with a tentative D call TRBD1 (5 bases). Germline V gene data show CDR1 as SGHNT and CDR2 as YYREEE (reference sequence). CDR3 length equals 13 residues. The CDR3 here is CASSLQGTDTQYF. CDR3 DNA: TGTGCCAGCAGCTTGCAGGGAACAGACACGCAGTATTTT. Full variable domain (outside the CDR3, taken from reference TRBV5-4 and TRBJ2-3): ETGVTQSPTHLIKTRGQQVTLRCSSQSGHNTVSWYQQALGQGPQFIFQYYREEENGRGNFPPRFSGLQFPNYSSELNVNALELDDSALYLCASSLQGTDTQYFGPGTRLTVL.

A few counts support this clone. V gene TRBV30 combines with J gene TRBJ2-7; D gene uncertain. V was cut by 3 bases and J by 0 bases, with 6 bases left in between. The length of the CDR3 is 12 residues. Germline lookup yields CDR1 GTSNPN and CDR2 SVGIG (reference sequence). In DNA, the CDR3 is TGTGCCTGGAGCACAGCCTCCTACGAGCAGTACTTC. This codes for CAWSTASYEQYF.

The genes are TRBV5-4 and TRBJ1-4; 8 nucleotides align to TRBD1. The germline V gene has CDR1 SGHNT and CDR2 YYREEE (reference sequence). This CDR3 has 14 residues. Trimming took 1 base from V and 7 from J; bases not matched to a gene: 3. CDR3 in DNA: TGTGCCAGCAGCTTGCAGGGGGCGACTGAAAAACTGTTTTTT. Translated: CASSLQGATEKLFF. The full variable domain, completed using reference TRBV5-4 and TRBJ1-4, is ETGVTQSPTHLIKTRGQQVTLRCSSQSGHNTVSWYQQALGQGPQFIFQYYREEENGRGNFPPRFSGLQFPNYSSELNVNALELDDSALYLCASSLQGATEKLFFGSGTQLSVL.

This chain connects TRBV7-6 to TRBJ2-1; 15 positions match TRBD2. Germline V gives CDR1 SGHVS, CDR2 FNYEAQ. The CDR3 is made up of 18 amino acids. The V segment lost 3 bases and the J segment 6 bases; nucleotides outside the gene matches: 9. The CDR3 loop is CASSFGLAGGPLPNEQFF. In DNA, the CDR3 is TGTGCCAGCAGCTTTGGACTAGCGGGGGGGCCTTTGCCCAATGAGCAGTTCTTC.

The gene calls are TRBV4-1 and TRBJ1-6, with no clear D. V shed 4 bases and J shed 5 bases, with 15 bases lying between them. Per the germline V gene, CDR1 is MGHRA and CDR2 is YSYEKL. CDR3 size: 16 residues. CDR3 amino acids: CASSPQRQADNSPLHF. In DNA form, the CDR3 reads TGCGCCAGCAGCCCGCAGAGGCAGGCAGATAATTCACCCCTCCACTTT.

The chain couples TRBV19 to TRBJ1-5; D is undetermined. The CDR3 length is 13 residues. V was clipped by 10 bases and J by 0 bases, with 10 bases between them. Germline loops: CDR1 LNHDA, CDR2 SQIVND (reference sequence). The CDR3 DNA reads as TGTGCCACCTCGACCGATAGCAATCAGCCCCAGCATTTT. Translating gives CATSTDSNQPQHF.

The chain has TRBV6-1 and TRBJ2-7, with TRBD1 matching over 7 bases. Germline V gene sequence: CDR1 MNHNS, CDR2 SASEGT. V was clipped by 1 base and J by 4 bases; unmatched bases: 4. The CDR3 has 14 residues. The CDR3 sequence: CASSEGDSIYEQYF. The CDR3 nucleotides are TGTGCCAGCAGTGAAGGGGACAGCATTTACGAGCAGTACTTC.

The gene calls are TRBV9 and TRBJ2-7; 14 bases agree with TRBD2. The V gene end was trimmed by 4 bases and the J gene end by 5 bases; junction bases not matched to a gene: 11. Germline loops: CDR1 SGDLS, CDR2 YYNGEE. The length of the CDR3 is 17 residues. DNA of the CDR3: TGTGCCAGCAGCTTTCGACTAGCGGGGGGGCAAAGGGACGAGCAGTACTTC. It codes for CASSFRLAGGQRDEQYF.

For the CDR3, the DNA is TGTGCCATCAGTGAGATCGGCGGGAGTCAAGATACGCAGTATTTT. It translates to CAISEIGGSQDTQYF. J is TRBJ2-3 and V is TRBV10-3; 7 bases align to TRBD2. This CDR3 spans 15 amino acids. The J segment lost 5 bases and the V segment lost 2 bases, leaving 7 bases of the junction unmatched. Germline V lookup: CDR1 ENHRY, CDR2 SYGVKD.

The rearrangement joins TRBV7-3 to TRBJ2-1; D possibly corresponds to TRBD2 (6 bases). The CDR3 runs to 15 residues. V lost 4 bases and J lost 6, with 16 bases in between. In germline, CDR1 is SGHTA, CDR2 FQGTGA. The CDR3 region has the DNA TGTGCCAGCAGCTCAAGGGCTAGCGCCTTCAATGAGCAGTTCTTC. Its protein is CASSSRASAFNEQFF.

This clone was counted once. V gene TRBV7-3 combines with J gene TRBJ1-1, with D tentatively TRBD1 (5 bases). This CDR3 comprises 19 residues. Germline values: CDR1 SGHTA, CDR2 FQGTGA. The V end was cut by 5 bases, the J end by 5 bases, with 30 bases between. CDR3 amino acids: CASSLRAAWSPRDATEAFF. CDR3 in DNA: TGTGCCAGCAGCCTTAGAGCTGCCTGGTCCCCGCGGGACGCGACTGAAGCTTTCTTT.

V is TRBV18 and J is TRBJ2-2, with a possible D match to TRBD2 (5 bases). CDR3 length equals 16 residues. Trimming took off 3 bases at V and 1 base at J, with 12 bases between the two ends. Germline loops: CDR1 KGHSH, CDR2 LQKENI. This CDR3 reads CASSPLELGNTGELFF. The CDR3 coding sequence is TGTGCCAGCTCACCGCTAGAACTAGGGAACACCGGGGAGCTGTTTTTT. Using reference TRBV18 and TRBJ2-2 for the parts outside the CDR3, the full variable domain is NAGVMQNPRHLVRRRGQEARLRCSPMKGHSHVYWYRQLPEEGLKFMVYLQKENIIDESGMPKERFSAEFPKEGPSILRIQQVVRGDSAAYFCASSPLELGNTGELFFGEGSRLTVL.

The chain recombines TRBV6-1 with TRBJ2-7; no reliable D call. Trimming took off 7 bases at V and 1 base at J, with 5 bases between the two ends. This CDR3 is built from 11 residues. The germline gives CDR1 MNHNS, CDR2 SASEGT. The CDR3 region is CASKFSYEQYF. The CDR3 nucleotides are TGTGCCAGCAAGTTTTCCTACGAGCAGTACTTC.

CDR3 coding DNA: TGTGCCAGCAGCCCTTGGGGGTCAACTAATGAAAAACTGTTTTTT. The encoded protein is CASSPWGSTNEKLFF. This chain uses TRBV7-6 with TRBJ1-4; D perhaps matches TRBD1 (5 bases). Germline CDR1 reads SGHVS; CDR2 reads FNYEAQ. V lost 5 bases and J lost 0, with 10 bases in between. The CDR3 totals 15 residues.

This rearrangement joins TRBV4-1 to TRBJ2-6; D is possibly TRBD1 (5 bases). CDR3 length: 15 residues. V shed 4 bases and J shed 0 bases, with 7 bases lying between them. From germline, CDR1 is MGHRA and CDR2 YSYEKL. The DNA of the CDR3 is TGCGCCAGCAGCCGAGACAGCTCTGGGGCCAACGTCCTGACTTTC. Protein product: CASSRDSSGANVLTF.

The chain recombines TRBV6-4 with TRBJ1-1, with D tentatively TRBD1 (5 bases). Trimming took off 6 bases at V and 3 bases at J, with 23 bases between the two ends. Germline CDR1 is MRHNA and CDR2 is SNTAGT. This CDR3 has 17 residues. In DNA form, the CDR3 reads TGTGCCAGCAGCACCCGGACGGCAGCCTGGGGGGACACTGAAGCTTTCTTT. Its translation is CASSTRTAAWGDTEAFF.

The rearrangement joins TRBV7-2 to TRBJ2-6; D unclear. The CDR3 contains 16 residues. Trimming removed 2 bases at V and 1 base at J, with 9 bases between. Germline V gives CDR1 SGHTA, CDR2 FQGNSA. The CDR3 bases are TGTGCCAGCAGCTTATCCCAGGTGTCTGGGGCCAACGTCCTGACTTTC. It is translated as CASSLSQVSGANVLTF. The full variable domain, rest sourced from reference TRBV7-2 and TRBJ2-6, is GAGVSQSPSNKVTEKGKDVELRCDPISGHTALYWYRQSLGQGLEFLIYFQGNSAPDKSGLPSDRFSAERTGGSVSTLTIQRTQQEDSAVYLCASSLSQVSGANVLTFGAGSRLTVL.

This clone has only one observation. The chain couples TRBV19 to TRBJ2-1; 7 bases align to TRBD1. With 2 bases clipped from V and 7 bases from J, the junction kept 20 bases outside the gene matches. Per the germline V gene, CDR1 is LNHDA and CDR2 is SQIVND (reference sequence). The CDR3 loop spans 19 amino acids. The CDR3 DNA reads TGTGCCAGTAGTATAAGAAGCGGTCCGACAGGGTTTCTTAGAAATGAGCAGTTCTTC. This encodes CASSIRSGPTGFLRNEQFF.

V usage is TRBV6-5 and J usage is TRBJ1-2; TRBD1 agrees at 9 bases. Looked up from germline, CDR1 is MNHEY and CDR2 is SVGAGI. The ends lost 5 bases at V and 4 bases at J; junction bases unmatched: 2. The CDR3 runs 13 residues. CDR3: CASSRDRAYGYTF. CDR3 nucleotide sequence: TGTGCCAGCAGTAGGGACAGGGCCTATGGCTACACCTTC.

The J gene is TRBJ2-1, the V gene TRBV5-8; tentative D call: TRBD1 (6 bases). The germline V gene encodes CDR1 SGHTS and CDR2 YDEGEE. This CDR3 spans 13 amino acids. Trimming stripped 6 bases from V and 5 bases from J, with 12 bases between. CDR3 nucleotide sequence: TGTGCCAGCAACAGGGACCAACACAATGAGCAGTTCTTC. Translated, it gives CASNRDQHNEQFF.

This clone was found a few times. Other DNA sequences of this sample code for an identical CDR3. The chain carries TRBV4-1 and TRBJ1-1, with TRBD1 as a possible D gene (5 bases). The CDR3 covers 15 residues. CDR1 is MGHRA, CDR2 YSYEKL, per germline. Trimming shortened V by 1 base and J by 1 base, and 10 bases separated the two germline ends. The CDR3 nucleotides are TGCGCCAGCAGCCAAGTACCAAGGGGGAACACTGAAGCTTTCTTT. This encodes CASSQVPRGNTEAFF.

The rearrangement joins TRBV29-1 to TRBJ1-2; no firm D call. The CDR3 spans 13 residues. Germline CDR1 is SQVTM and CDR2 is ANQGSEA. The V gene lost 6 bases and the J gene lost 6 bases, with 17 bases spanning the gap. This CDR3 reads CSVDAGLRHGYTF. The CDR3 region has the DNA TGCAGCGTAGATGCCGGGCTCCGGCATGGCTACACCTTC.

V gene TRBV7-9 combines with J gene TRBJ1-4; 7 bases match TRBD1. Germline V gene sequence: CDR1 SEHNR, CDR2 FQNEAQ (reference sequence). With 5 bases clipped from V and 4 bases from J, the junction kept 4 bases outside the gene matches. The CDR3 has 14 amino acids. CDR3 residues: CASSTGQYNEKLFF. The CDR3 nucleotides are TGTGCCAGCAGCACGGGACAGTATAATGAAAAACTGTTTTTT.

CDR3 in DNA: TGTGCCATCAGTGCCCCGGGACAGGGAGTCCATGGCTACACCTTC. This gives the protein CAISAPGQGVHGYTF. The gene calls are TRBV10-3 and TRBJ1-2, with TRBD1 matching 9 bases. Germline-derived CDR1 and CDR2 are ENHRY and SYGVKD. V shed 4 bases, J shed 6 bases, and the junction held 9 bases outside the gene matches. This CDR3 spans 15 amino acids.